This T cell receptor beta chain came from a study of control samples from healthy donors and cancer patients. Produced via immunoSEQ multiplex PCR; TCRdb's table is partial and in-frame only. Altogether approximately 110,000 clones are present, just over 90% being singletons, with the ten largest covering 4% to 4.5%. This clone was picked up one time. The TCR originated in a human donor in good health. The donor label of this sample is uncertain. Sequencing was done on a sample of blood.

The CDR3 is CASSSRTGYNEQFF. CDR3 bases: TGTGCCAGCAGTTCCCGGACGGGATACAATGAGCAGTTCTTC. The gene calls are TRBV11-1 and TRBJ2-1; D is perhaps TRBD2 (5 bases). Germline V gene lookup returns CDR1 SGHAT and CDR2 FQDESV (reference sequence). The length of the CDR3 is 14 residues. Between the trimmed V and J ends, which lost 6 bases and 4 bases, there was a span of 13 bases.